The 28 T cell receptor beta chains below come from one sample, sequenced in a study of blood T cells in healthy people across ages. The use of a sample-barcoded 5' primer and a J-beta primer mix characterized a second PCR of 7 to 11 cycles. A single record per CDR3 protein comes from TCRdb applying MiXCR to the 5' RACE reads. The table has just under 750,000 distinct CDR3 sequences, 20% to 25% seen once. Sequenced material: blood. The receptors shown here come from a man between 65 and 80 years old in good health.

V and J are TRBV12-3 or TRBV12-4 and TRBJ1-2; possibly TRBD1 for D (6 bases). V lost 2 bases, J lost 8 bases, and 18 bases lay in between. The CDR3 length is 15 residues. The CDR3 DNA reads as TGTGCCAGCAGTTTAAGACAGGCAGCTTGGATAGGCTACACCTTC. This gives the protein CASSLRQAAWIGYTF.

This clonotype was seen ten or more times. The chain has TRBV4-3 and TRBJ2-4; 10 positions match TRBD2. V trimming: 0 bases; J trimming: 4 bases; junction bases outside the gene matches: 9. The V gene's germline CDR1 is LGHNA and CDR2 YSLEER. This CDR3 comprises 18 residues. CDR3 coding DNA: TGCGCCAGCAGCCAAGAAGGGGCGCTAGCGGGGGTGAAAAACATTCAGTACTTC. It encodes CASSQEGALAGVKNIQYF.

This clonotype was seen only a few times. This sequence joins TRBV5-1 and TRBJ2-6, with D tentatively TRBD1 (6 bases). Germline V gene data show CDR1 as SGHRS and CDR2 as YFSETQ. The CDR3 spans 15 residues. Trimming pared 1 base from V and 6 bases from J, leaving 11 bases between. Here the CDR3 DNA reads TGCGCCAGCAGCTTGCATACGGGACAGGCCAACGTCCTGACTTTC. It specifies CASSLHTGQANVLTF.

This clonotype was seen a few times. An end of the junction differs from the germline gene, which may be a read error. V gene TRBV4-2 combines with J gene TRBJ2-3; D not resolved. Germline CDR1 is LGHNA and CDR2 is YNFKEQ. The CDR3 has 14 amino acids. The CDR3 sequence: CASSQEGSTDTRYF. CDR3 sequence (DNA): TGTGCCAGCAGCCAAGAGGGTAGCACAGATACGCGGTATTTT.

The V call is TRBV7-9, the J call TRBJ1-3, with D maybe TRBD1 (6 bases). The V and J ends lost 5 bases and 5 bases respectively, with 13 bases between them. Germline V gene data show CDR1 as SEHNR and CDR2 as FQNEAQ (reference sequence). The CDR3 spans 14 residues. The CDR3 sequence: CASSGRGLRNTIYF. The CDR3 bases are TGTGCCAGCAGCGGGCGGGGGCTGAGAAACACCATATATTTT.

This chain links TRBV7-9 with TRBJ1-2, with D uncertain. Trimming took 1 base from V and 2 from J, leaving 8 bases between them. The CDR3 loop spans 14 amino acids. Germline CDR1 and CDR2: SEHNR and FQNEAQ (reference sequence). CDR3 DNA sequence: TGTGCCAGCAGCTTAGTAGCAACGAACTATGGCTACACCTTC. It translates to CASSLVATNYGYTF.

Only a few counts were recorded for this clonotype. This chain joins TRBV19 and TRBJ1-1; tentative D call: TRBD1 (5 bases). V was cut by 4 bases and J by 1 base, with 10 bases left in between. Germline CDR1 reads LNHDA; CDR2 reads SQIVND (reference sequence). This CDR3 spans 14 amino acids. Here the CDR3 reads CASSRRQSNTEAFF. The CDR3 DNA follows: TGTGCCAGTAGTAGGCGACAGTCGAACACTGAAGCTTTCTTT. The full variable domain, with the rest looked up from reference TRBV19 and TRBJ1-1, is DGGITQSPKYLFRKEGQNVTLSCEQNLNHDAMYWYRQDPGQGLRLIYYSQIVNDFQKGDIAEGYSVSREKKESFPLTVTSAQKNPTAFYLCASSRRQSNTEAFFGQGTRLTVV.

The sample holds a few counts of this clonotype. The chain uses TRBV25-1 and TRBJ1-4; D call uncertain. Germline assignment: CDR1 MGHDK and CDR2 SYGVNS. Trimming stripped 2 bases from V and 3 bases from J, with 10 bases between. This CDR3 is 15 amino acids long. CDR3 loop: CASSERKGSNEKLFF. CDR3 bases: TGTGCCAGCAGTGAAAGGAAGGGCTCTAATGAAAAACTGTTTTTT.

The chain employs TRBV7-2 and TRBJ2-1; D unresolved. The CDR3 totals 14 residues. V lost 6 bases, J lost 8 bases, and 17 bases lay in between. Looked up from germline, CDR1 is SGHTA and CDR2 is FQGNSA. In DNA form, the CDR3 reads TGTGCCAGCAGTCGTTTAGGGCCTGAAGATGAGCAGTTCTTC. Protein product: CASSRLGPEDEQFF.

This clonotype has just a few counts. The chain carries TRBV7-9 and TRBJ2-1; 7 bases are shared with TRBD1. V dropped 3 bases and J dropped 9; count of bases not matched to a gene: 11. Germline CDR1 is SEHNR and CDR2 is FQNEAQ (reference sequence). The CDR3 consists of 15 residues. The CDR3 coding sequence is TGTGCCAGCAGCTTTACGAGACAGGGAGAGGGTGAGCAGTTCTTC. Its translation is CASSFTRQGEGEQFF.

This clonotype was seen only a few times. The chain carries TRBV29-1 and TRBJ1-1; a weak D match, TRBD1 (5 bases). Germline CDR1 SQVTM, CDR2 ANQGSEA. V shed 4 bases and J shed 9 bases, with 21 bases lying between them. CDR3 size: 14 residues. Here the CDR3 reads CSVGPNLPGTQAFF. Here the CDR3 DNA reads TGCAGCGTTGGACCAAACCTCCCCGGGACTCAAGCTTTCTTT. Supplemented by reference TRBV29-1 and TRBJ1-1, the full variable domain reads SAVISQKPSRDICQRGTSLTIQCQVDSQVTMMFWYRQQPGQSLTLIATANQGSEATYESGFVIDKFPISRPNLTFSTLTVSNMSPEDSSIYLCSVGPNLPGTQAFFGQGTRLTVV.

This clonotype was seen just once. J is TRBJ2-3 and V is TRBV5-5; 8 bases fit TRBD2. Germline assignment: CDR1 SGHKS and CDR2 YYEKEE (reference sequence). This CDR3 is built from 17 residues. With V trimmed by 2 bases and J by 0 bases, 8 bases remained unmatched. The CDR3 DNA follows: TGTGCCAGCAGCTTTGTGGGACTAGGATCTAGCACAGATACGCAGTATTTT. Its translation: CASSFVGLGSSTDTQYF.

This clonotype was counted only a few times. CDR3 DNA sequence: TGTGCCAGCTCACCCGGGAAGACCCAGTACTTC. Residues: CASSPGKTQYF. The chain carries TRBV18 and TRBJ2-5; possible D gene TRBD2, 5 bases. From germline, CDR1 is KGHSH and CDR2 LQKENI. V lost 3 bases and J 6 bases, leaving 5 bases between the germline ends. The CDR3 is 11 residues long.

As concerns this clonotype: This sequence may be a read error, since a much larger clone differs from it by one base. The chain carries TRBV6-5 and TRBJ1-2; TRBD1 is a possible D gene (5 bases). Germline CDR1 reads MNHEY; CDR2 reads SVGAGI. The CDR3 has 13 residues. Deletions cut 11 bases from V and 4 bases from J, with 17 bases between. CDR3 DNA sequence: TGTGCCTGCACCGGACAAGGGACCTATGGCTACACCTTC. Protein: CACTGQGTYGYTF.

The J gene is TRBJ2-7, the V gene TRBV2; D not certain. The J call may not be correct, given that the DNA end is closer to TRBJ2-5. Germline V CDR1 and CDR2: SNHLY, FYNNEI. There are 12 residues in the CDR3. The chain's CDR3 is CASNFYSETQYF. In DNA, the CDR3 is TGTGCCAGCAACTTTTATAGCGAGACCCAGTACTTC.

The gene calls are TRBV5-1 and TRBJ1-4; no clear D gene. The CDR3 is made up of 13 amino acids. Germline V CDR1 and CDR2: SGHRS, YFSETQ. Trimming pared 4 bases from V and 4 bases from J, leaving 8 bases between. CDR3 sequence reads: CASSGRNNEKLFF. CDR3 sequence (DNA): TGCGCCAGCAGCGGACGGAATAATGAAAAACTGTTTTTT. The whole variable domain, remainder taken from reference TRBV5-1 and TRBJ1-4, is KAGVTQTPRYLIKTRGQQVTLSCSPISGHRSVSWYQQTPGQGLQFLFEYFSETQRNKGNFPGRFSGRQFSNSRSEMNVSTLELGDSALYLCASSGRNNEKLFFGSGTQLSVL.

V gene TRBV5-1 combines with J gene TRBJ1-1; D call uncertain. The CDR3 runs 13 residues. Germline V gene sequence: CDR1 SGHRS, CDR2 YFSETQ. The germline V and J ends were trimmed by 3 bases and 3 bases, with 9 bases remaining between them. The DNA of the CDR3 is TGCGCCAGCAGCTCCGACGGGGACACTGAAGCTTTCTTT. Its translation: CASSSDGDTEAFF.

V is TRBV4-1 and J is TRBJ1-2, with D hard to call. The CDR3 is 15 residues long. Trimming removed 0 bases at V and 0 bases at J, with 8 bases between. Germline-derived CDR1 and CDR2 are MGHRA and YSYEKL. The CDR3 nucleotides are TGCGCCAGCAGCCAAGAGTTCGTGACTAACTATGGCTACACCTTC. This encodes CASSQEFVTNYGYTF.

This clonotype was recorded a few times. DNA for the CDR3: TGTGCCAGCAACCCCCGACTAGCGGGGGGTGGTGAGCAGTTCTTC. This codes for CASNPRLAGGGEQFF. The genes are TRBV5-4 and TRBJ2-1, with 13 bases that match TRBD2. The CDR3 is 15 residues long. The V gene end was trimmed by 6 bases and the J gene end by 9 bases; junction bases not matched to a gene: 9. CDR1 is SGHNT and CDR2 is YYREEE in the germline V gene (reference sequence).

This chain connects TRBV20-1 to TRBJ2-7, with TRBD1 identical over 9 bases. CDR1 is DFQATT, CDR2 SNEGSKA, per germline (reference sequence). The V segment lost 6 bases and the J segment 2 bases; nucleotides outside the gene matches: 5. The length of the CDR3 is 13 residues. The CDR3 here is CSAQDRGAYEQYF. As DNA, the CDR3 is TGCAGTGCCCAGGACAGGGGTGCCTACGAGCAGTACTTC.

The rearrangement joins TRBV20-1 to TRBJ2-3; weak D call: TRBD2 (6 bases). This CDR3 comprises 15 residues. V was clipped by 3 bases and J by 3 bases, with 16 bases between them. Per the germline V gene, CDR1 is DFQATT and CDR2 is SNEGSKA (reference sequence). Here the CDR3 DNA reads TGCAGTGCTAGGCCTAGCGCCCACAAGACAGATACGCAGTATTTT. Protein: CSARPSAHKTDTQYF.

The genes are TRBV7-8 and TRBJ2-3, with TRBD2 identical over 7 bases. The CDR3 sequence is 14 residues long. CDR1 and CDR2 from the germline V gene are SGHVS and FQNEAQ. Trimming took 8 bases from V and 2 from J; bases not matched to a gene: 7. In nucleotides, the CDR3 is TGTGCCAGCGTCCAGGGAGGGTTCACAGATACGCAGTATTTT. Translation: CASVQGGFTDTQYF.

This clonotype came up a few times. This chain connects TRBV19 to TRBJ2-4; the D gene is possibly TRBD2 (5 bases). V was trimmed by 4 bases and J by 3 bases, leaving 16 bases between them. There are 16 residues in the CDR3. Per germline, CDR1 LNHDA and CDR2 SQIVND (reference sequence). The CDR3 DNA is TGTGCCAGTAGTACCCTTAGCGTCGAGGTCAAAAACATTCAGTACTTC. Its protein is CASSTLSVEVKNIQYF.

J is TRBJ1-2 and V is TRBV10-3; maybe TRBD1 (5 bases). The CDR3 has 14 amino acids. With 2 bases removed from V and 8 bases from J, the gap between germline ends came to 15 bases. From germline, CDR1 is ENHRY and CDR2 SYGVKD. In DNA, the CDR3 is TGTGCCATCAGTGAGAGGCTGCAGGGCGGGGGCTACACCTTC. Translation: CAISERLQGGGYTF.

The sample holds a few counts of this clonotype. This chain links TRBV27 with TRBJ2-1, with D possibly being TRBD1 (6 bases). This CDR3 region has 14 residues. Trimming left V 7 bases short and J 0 bases short, with 10 bases between. CDR1 is MNHEY, CDR2 SMNVEV, per germline (reference sequence). This CDR3 is CASKGDHSYNEQFF. CDR3 nucleotide sequence: TGTGCCAGCAAGGGGGACCACTCCTACAATGAGCAGTTCTTC.

In this sample, this clonotype turned up once. It may be a read error: a sequence one base away is much more abundant. This sequence joins TRBV7-2 and TRBJ2-3; no clear D. The CDR3 sequence is 12 residues long. The germline V gene encodes CDR1 SGHTA and CDR2 FQGNSA. CDR3 in DNA: TGTGCCAGCAGGGAGAGCACAGATGCGCAGTATTTT. It codes for CASRESTDAQYF.

This clonotype was counted between two and nine times. CDR3 region: CATLAGGPDTQYF. The CDR3 DNA is TGTGCCACCCTAGCGGGGGGTCCAGATACGCAGTATTTT. V is TRBV28 and J is TRBJ2-3, with 11 bases identical to TRBD2. V trimming: 10 bases; J trimming: 4 bases; junction bases outside the gene matches: 4. The CDR3 is made up of 13 amino acids. The germline V gene encodes CDR1 MDHEN and CDR2 SYDVKM.

V and J are TRBV5-1 and TRBJ1-2, with a tentative D call TRBD1 (5 bases). Per the germline V gene, CDR1 is SGHRS and CDR2 is YFSETQ. Trimming took 1 base from V and 0 from J, leaving 10 bases between them. This CDR3 region has 15 residues. CDR3 loop: CASSLLQGANYGYTF. CDR3 sequence (DNA): TGCGCCAGCAGCTTGCTCCAGGGCGCTAACTATGGCTACACCTTC.